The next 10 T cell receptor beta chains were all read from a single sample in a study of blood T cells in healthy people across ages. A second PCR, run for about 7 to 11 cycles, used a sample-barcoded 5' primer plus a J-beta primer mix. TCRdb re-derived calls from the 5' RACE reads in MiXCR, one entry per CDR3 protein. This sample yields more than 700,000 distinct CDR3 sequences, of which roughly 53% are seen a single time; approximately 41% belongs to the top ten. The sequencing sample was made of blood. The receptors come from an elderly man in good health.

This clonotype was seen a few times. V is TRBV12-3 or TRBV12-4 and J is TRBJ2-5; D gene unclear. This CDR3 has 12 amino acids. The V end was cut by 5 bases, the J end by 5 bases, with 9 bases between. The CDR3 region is CASSLRVETQYF. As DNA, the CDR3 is TGTGCCAGCAGTCTAAGAGTCGAGACCCAGTACTTC.

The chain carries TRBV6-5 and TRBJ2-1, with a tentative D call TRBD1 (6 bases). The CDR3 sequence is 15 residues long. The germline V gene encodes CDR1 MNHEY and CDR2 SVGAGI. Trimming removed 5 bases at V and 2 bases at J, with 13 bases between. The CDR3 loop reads CASSRTANTYNEQFF. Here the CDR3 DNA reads TGTGCCAGCAGTCGGACAGCCAACACCTACAATGAGCAGTTCTTC.

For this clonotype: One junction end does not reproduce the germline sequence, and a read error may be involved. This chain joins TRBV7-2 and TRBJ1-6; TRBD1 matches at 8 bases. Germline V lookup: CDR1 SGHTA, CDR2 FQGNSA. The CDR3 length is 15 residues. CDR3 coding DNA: TGTGCCAGCAGCTTCGGACAGGGAGGCAATTCACCTCTCCACTTT. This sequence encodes CASSFGQGGNSPLHF.

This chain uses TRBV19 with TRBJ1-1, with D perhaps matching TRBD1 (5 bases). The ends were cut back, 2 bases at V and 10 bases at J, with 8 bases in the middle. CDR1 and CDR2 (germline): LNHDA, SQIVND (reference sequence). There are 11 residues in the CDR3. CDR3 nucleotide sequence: TGTGCCAGTAGTATATGGGACCGAGCTTTCTTT. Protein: CASSIWDRAFF.

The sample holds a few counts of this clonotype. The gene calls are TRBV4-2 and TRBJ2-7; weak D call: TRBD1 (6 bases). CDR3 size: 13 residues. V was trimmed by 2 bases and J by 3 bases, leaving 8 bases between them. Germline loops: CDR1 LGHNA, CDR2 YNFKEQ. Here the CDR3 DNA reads TGTGCCAGCAGCCAACGGGACATCTACGAGCAGTACTTC. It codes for CASSQRDIYEQYF.

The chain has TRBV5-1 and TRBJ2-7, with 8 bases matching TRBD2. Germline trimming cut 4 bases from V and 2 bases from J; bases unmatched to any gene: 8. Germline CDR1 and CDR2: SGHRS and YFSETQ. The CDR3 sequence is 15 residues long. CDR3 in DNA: TGCGCCAGCAGCCCGGGGGGGATAAACACCTACGAGCAGTACTTC. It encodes CASSPGGINTYEQYF.

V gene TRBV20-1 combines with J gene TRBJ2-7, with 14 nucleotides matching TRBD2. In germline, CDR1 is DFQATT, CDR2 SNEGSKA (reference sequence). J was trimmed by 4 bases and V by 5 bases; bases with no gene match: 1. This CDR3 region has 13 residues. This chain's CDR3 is CSAGTSGRYEQYF. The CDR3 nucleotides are TGCAGTGCTGGGACTAGCGGGAGATACGAGCAGTACTTC.

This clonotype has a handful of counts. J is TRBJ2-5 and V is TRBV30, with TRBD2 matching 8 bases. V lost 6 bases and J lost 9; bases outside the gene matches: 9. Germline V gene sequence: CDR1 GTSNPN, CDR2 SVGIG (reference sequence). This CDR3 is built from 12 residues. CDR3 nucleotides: TGTGCCTGTCCCGCTCCCGGGGGGGCCCAGTACTTC. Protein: CACPAPGGAQYF.

The CDR3 coding sequence is TGTGCCAGCAGCCCTCTAGCGGGACGGTACGAGCAGTACTTC. This translates into CASSPLAGRYEQYF. The V gene is TRBV6-5, the J gene TRBJ2-7, with 9 bases identical to TRBD2. Germline V CDR1 and CDR2: MNHEY, SVGAGI. The CDR3 is 14 residues long. Losses at the gene ends were 6 bases for V and 4 bases for J; bases not matched to a gene: 7.

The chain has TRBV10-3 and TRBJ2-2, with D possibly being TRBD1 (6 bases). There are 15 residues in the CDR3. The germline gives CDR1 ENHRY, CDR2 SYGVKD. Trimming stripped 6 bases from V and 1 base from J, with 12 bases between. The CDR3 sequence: CAIRRGTKNTGELFF. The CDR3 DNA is TGTGCCATCAGAAGGGGGACAAAGAACACCGGGGAGCTGTTTTTT.